This entry concerns a single T cell receptor (beta chain). These data are taken from a study of T cells in Graves' hyperthyroidism and ophthalmopathy. Template material for amplifying TCR beta CDR3 regions consisted of RNA transcripts. HTBI primers were the set used in a first-round RT-PCR of the TCR CDR3. TCRdb re-called the multiplex PCR reads through MiXCR, storing one row per CDR3 protein. The data contain 500,000 to 700,000 distinct CDR3 sequences, around 15% of them singletons. Material: blood. This TCR derives from a woman aged 18-30 years with Graves' hyperthyroidism.

Here the CDR3 DNA reads TGTGCCAGCAGTGAAATCAAGCGGGGGGGTAGCACAGATACGCAGTATTTT. The encoded protein is CASSEIKRGGSTDTQYF. The J gene is TRBJ2-3, the V gene TRBV2, with 10 bases that match TRBD2. This CDR3 is 17 amino acids long. Germline values: CDR1 SNHLY, CDR2 FYNNEI. Trimming took 2 bases from V and 0 from J; bases not matched to a gene: 5.